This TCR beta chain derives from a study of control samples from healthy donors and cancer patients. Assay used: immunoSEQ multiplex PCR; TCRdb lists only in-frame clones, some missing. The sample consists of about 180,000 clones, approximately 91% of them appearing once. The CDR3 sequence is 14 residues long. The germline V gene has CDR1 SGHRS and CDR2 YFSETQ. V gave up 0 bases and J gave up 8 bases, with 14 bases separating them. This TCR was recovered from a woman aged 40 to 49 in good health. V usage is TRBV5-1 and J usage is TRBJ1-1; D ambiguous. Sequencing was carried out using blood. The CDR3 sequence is CASSLGGDGLEAFF. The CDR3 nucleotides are TGCGCCAGCAGCTTGGGGGGAGACGGATTAGAAGCTTTCTTT.